The TCR beta chain described here comes from a study of control samples from healthy donors and cancer patients. The protocol was immunoSEQ multiplex PCR, while the TCRdb copy is restricted to in-frame clones and leaves out a portion. This table has some 120,000 clones, around 90% appearing once. This clonotype originated in a young man in good health. The specimen sequenced was blood.

The CDR3 bases are TGTGCCAGCAGGGAAACGGACAGTCCCGGGGCCCAGCATTTT. Protein sequence: CASRETDSPGAQHF. The chain couples TRBV2 to TRBJ1-5, with TRBD1 as a possible D gene (6 bases). The CDR3 length is 14 residues. Germline assignment: CDR1 SNHLY and CDR2 FYNNEI. V dropped 6 bases and J dropped 11 bases, with 20 bases sitting between them.